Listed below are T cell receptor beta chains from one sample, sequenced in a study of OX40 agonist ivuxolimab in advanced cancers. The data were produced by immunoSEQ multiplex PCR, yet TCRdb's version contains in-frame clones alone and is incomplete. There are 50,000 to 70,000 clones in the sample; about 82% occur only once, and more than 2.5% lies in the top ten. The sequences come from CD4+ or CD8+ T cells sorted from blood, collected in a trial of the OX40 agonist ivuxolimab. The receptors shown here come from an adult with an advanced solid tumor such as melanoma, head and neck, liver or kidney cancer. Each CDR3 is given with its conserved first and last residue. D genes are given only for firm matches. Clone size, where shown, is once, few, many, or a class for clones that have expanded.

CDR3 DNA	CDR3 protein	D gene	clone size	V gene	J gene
TGCGCCAGCAGCTTGGGGGTTAGCGGGGACAGCTCCTACGAGCAGTACTTC	CASSLGVSGDSSYEQYF	.	.	TRBV5-1	TRBJ2-7
TGTGCCAGCTCCAGAGACTCTAGCAATCAGCCCCAGCATTTT	CASSRDSSNQPQHF	.	.	TRBV7-2	TRBJ1-5
TGTGCCAGCAGCCCCGGCAATTTAAGGGGCAATGAGCAGTTCTTC	CASSPGNLRGNEQFF	.	.	TRBV7-3	TRBJ2-1
TGTGCCAGCGGAAGCGGACAGGGGGGCATGAATGGCTACACCTTC	CASGSGQGGMNGYTF	TRBD1	.	TRBV27	TRBJ1-2
TGTGCCAGCGGACAGGGAAATGAAAAACTGTTTTTT	CASGQGNEKLFF	TRBD1	.	TRBV10-3	TRBJ1-4
TGTGCCAGCAGCCAAGAGGGGGAGACCCAGTACTTC	CASSQEGETQYF	.	.	TRBV11-2	TRBJ2-5
TGTGCCAGCAGCTTGGGGGACTTAGGCCCCTACGAGCAGTACTTC	CASSLGDLGPYEQYF	.	.	TRBV5-6	TRBJ2-7
TGCGCCAGCAGCTTGGGGACCGACGGGGAGCAGTACTTC	CASSLGTDGEQYF	.	few	TRBV5-1	TRBJ2-7
TGTGCCAGCAGTGGGCAGGGGGACGGGGAGCTGTTTTTT	CASSGQGDGELFF	TRBD1	.	TRBV2	TRBJ2-2
TGCGCCAGCAGCCATCCCAAATCAACAGGGTACCCGAACACTGAAGCTTTCTTT	CASSHPKSTGYPNTEAFF	.	.	TRBV4-1	TRBJ1-1